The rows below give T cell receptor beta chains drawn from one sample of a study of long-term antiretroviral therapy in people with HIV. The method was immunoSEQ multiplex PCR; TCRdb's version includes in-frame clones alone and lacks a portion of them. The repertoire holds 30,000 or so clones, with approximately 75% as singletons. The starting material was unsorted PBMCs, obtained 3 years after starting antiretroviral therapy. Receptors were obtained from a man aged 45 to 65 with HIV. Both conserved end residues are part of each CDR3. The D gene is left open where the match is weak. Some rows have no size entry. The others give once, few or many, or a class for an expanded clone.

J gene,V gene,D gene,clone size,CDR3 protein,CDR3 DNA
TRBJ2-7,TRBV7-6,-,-,CASSPSPGRGAQYF,TGTGCCAGCAGCCCCTCTCCGGGCAGGGGAGCGCAGTACTTC
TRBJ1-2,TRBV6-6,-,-,CATRQTTNYGYTF,TGTGCCACTAGACAGACTACTAACTATGGCTACACCTTC
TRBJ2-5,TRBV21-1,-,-,CASSITTGTPQETQYF,TGTGCCAGCAGCATAACAACCGGGACTCCTCAAGAGACCCAGTACTTC
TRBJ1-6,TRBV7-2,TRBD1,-,CASSLQGDNSPLHF,TGTGCCAGCAGCTTACAGGGGGACAATTCACCCCTCCACTTT
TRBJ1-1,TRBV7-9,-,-,CASRQNTEAFF,TGTGCCAGCAGGCAGAACACTGAAGCTTTCTTT
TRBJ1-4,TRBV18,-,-,CASSRGINEKLFF,TGTGCCAGCTCACGGGGGATTAATGAAAAACTGTTTTTT
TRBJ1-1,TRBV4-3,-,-,CASSQDKSGLNTEAFF,TGCGCCAGCAGCCAAGATAAGAGCGGACTGAACACTGAAGCTTTCTTT
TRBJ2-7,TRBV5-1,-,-,CASSLMASIGAKGEQYF,TGCGCCAGCAGCTTGATGGCGTCGATAGGGGCGAAGGGCGAGCAGTACTTC
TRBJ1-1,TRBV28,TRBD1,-,CASRGQAIMNTEAFF,TGTGCCAGCAGGGGACAGGCGATAATGAACACTGAAGCTTTCTTT
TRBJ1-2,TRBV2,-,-,CASSERGVYGYTF,TGTGCCAGCAGTGAAAGAGGGGTCTATGGCTACACCTTC
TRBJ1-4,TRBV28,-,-,CAILDPTNEKLFF,TGTGCCATCCTGGACCCAACTAATGAAAAACTGTTTTTT
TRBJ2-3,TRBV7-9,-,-,CASSLRGIDTQYF,TGTGCCAGCAGCTTAAGGGGTATAGATACGCAGTATTTT
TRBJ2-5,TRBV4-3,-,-,CASSPLVGGGAWETQYF,TGCGCCAGCAGCCCCCTTGTAGGGGGAGGCGCATGGGAGACCCAGTACTTC
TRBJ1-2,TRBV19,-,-,CASSMGSGTQSGGYTF,TGTGCCAGCTCAATGGGATCCGGGACACAATCGGGAGGCTACACCTTC
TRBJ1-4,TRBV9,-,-,CASSTTSTNEKLFF,TGTGCCAGCAGCACTACGTCGACTAATGAAAAACTGTTTTTT
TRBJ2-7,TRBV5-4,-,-,CASSFSGTGHRYEQYF,TGTGCCAGCAGCTTTTCCGGGACCGGACATCGCTACGAGCAGTACTTC
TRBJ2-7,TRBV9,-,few,CASSVGDRNYEQYF,TGTGCCAGCAGCGTGGGGGATCGGAACTACGAGCAGTACTTC
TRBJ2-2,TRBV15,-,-,CATSRDPGYGTGELFF,TGTGCCACCAGCAGAGATCCGGGTTACGGCACCGGGGAGCTGTTTTTT
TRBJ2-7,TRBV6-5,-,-,CASSPGNSYEQYF,TGTGCCAGCAGCCCTGGTAACTCCTACGAGCAGTACTTC
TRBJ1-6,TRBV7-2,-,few,CASSYRANSPLHF,TGTGCCAGCAGTTACAGGGCGAATTCACCCCTCCACTTT
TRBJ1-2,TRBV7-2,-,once,CASSFEGYGYTF,TGTGCCAGCAGCTTTGAAGGATATGGCTACACCTTC
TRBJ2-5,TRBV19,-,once,CASTRDRPQETQYF,TGTGCCAGTACTAGAGACAGGCCGCAAGAGACCCAGTACTTC
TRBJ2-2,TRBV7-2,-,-,CASRPTGSYTGELFF,TGTGCCAGCAGACCTACGGGATCCTACACCGGGGAGCTGTTTTTT
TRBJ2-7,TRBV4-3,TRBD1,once,CASSQYAPAQGAVYEQYF,TGCGCCAGCAGCCAATACGCCCCCGCGCAGGGGGCCGTCTACGAGCAGTACTTC